A selection of T cell receptor beta chains follows, all from one sample in a study of cytomegalovirus exposure and HLA in healthy donors. Sequencing used immunoSEQ multiplex PCR; TCRdb keeps in-frame clones, though not all of them. The data show over 130,000 clones, with 65% to 90% seen just once and 0.95% to 1.5% held by the top ten. Sequenced sample: PBMCs. The receptor set was obtained from a female donor in good health and CMV-seronegative. Each CDR3 is given with its conserved first and last residue. A D gene is named only where the DNA matches it firmly. Clone sizes are given selectively: once, few, many, or a class where the clone is expanded.

TRBD1,TRBJ1-1,-,TRBV18,14,CASSKTGENTEAFF,TGTGCCAGCTCAAAGACAGGGGAGAACACTGAAGCTTTCTTT
-,TRBJ2-7,few,TRBV6-1,11,CASRDPGVKYF,TGTGCCAGCAGGGACCCAGGGGTTAAGTACTTC
TRBD1,TRBJ2-3,-,TRBV6-5,15,CASRTTGTATDTQYF,TGTGCCAGCAGAACAACCGGGACAGCCACAGATACGCAGTATTTT
-,TRBJ2-7,-,TRBV28,13,CATQGGASYEQYF,TGTGCCACCCAAGGGGGGGCGTCCTACGAGCAGTACTTC
TRBD2,TRBJ2-1,-,TRBV5-4,16,CASSPQLAGGHNEQFF,TGTGCCAGCAGCCCCCAGCTAGCGGGAGGGCACAATGAGCAGTTCTTC
TRBD1,TRBJ1-2,once,TRBV29-1,15,CSVEEQTGGNYGYTF,TGCAGCGTTGAAGAGCAGACAGGGGGGAACTATGGCTACACCTTC
TRBD1,TRBJ2-5,-,TRBV11-2,15,CASSFVRDRQETQYF,TGTGCCAGCAGCTTCGTCCGGGACAGGCAAGAGACCCAGTACTTC
TRBD1,TRBJ1-4,-,TRBV29-1,14,CSVGPGQGNEKLFF,TGCAGCGTGGGGCCGGGACAGGGGAATGAAAAACTGTTTTTT
TRBD2,TRBJ2-7,once,TRBV28,15,CATHPGLAGIYEQYF,TGTGCCACACATCCGGGACTAGCGGGGATTTACGAGCAGTACTTC
TRBD1,TRBJ1-1,-,TRBV19,14,CASLGQGLNTEAFF,TGTGCCAGTCTGGGACAGGGGCTGAACACTGAAGCTTTCTTT
TRBD1,TRBJ2-7,-,TRBV27,15,CASSSPGQGSHEQYF,TGTGCCAGCAGTTCACCGGGACAGGGTAGCCACGAGCAGTACTTC
TRBD2,TRBJ2-1,-,TRBV5-6,15,CASSYTSGRANEQFF,TGCGCCAGCAGCTACACTAGCGGGAGGGCCAATGAGCAGTTCTTC
-,TRBJ2-2,-,TRBV4-1,15,CASSQASLNTGELFF,TGCGCCAGCAGCCAAGCTAGCCTGAACACCGGGGAGCTGTTTTTT
-,TRBJ2-7,few,TRBV5-5,13,CASSLRGSYEQYF,TGTGCCAGCAGCTTGCGGGGTTCCTACGAGCAGTACTTC
TRBD1,TRBJ2-1,-,TRBV29-1,10,CSATGGEQFF,TGCAGCGCCACAGGGGGTGAGCAGTTCTTC
TRBD2,TRBJ2-7,few,TRBV5-4,12,CASSWGGLEQYF,TGTGCCAGCAGCTGGGGGGGGTTGGAGCAGTACTTC
-,TRBJ2-7,once,TRBV9,15,CASSVGVRSSYEQYF,TGTGCCAGCAGCGTAGGGGTACGGAGCTCCTACGAGCAGTACTTC
-,TRBJ2-7,-,TRBV11-2,16,CASSSYHRDFEYEQYF,TGTGCCAGCAGCTCTTACCACCGGGACTTCGAGTACGAGCAGTACTTC
-,TRBJ1-2,-,TRBV6-1,14,CASSEDRVGYGYTF,TGTGCCAGCAGTGAAGATCGGGTGGGCTATGGCTACACCTTC
TRBD2,TRBJ2-7,-,TRBV4-1,13,CASSGLGFDEQYF,TGCGCCAGCAGTGGACTAGGTTTCGACGAGCAGTACTTC
TRBD1,TRBJ1-2,-,TRBV5-6,13,CASSRGTGRGYTF,TGTGCCAGCAGCAGGGGGACAGGGCGAGGCTACACCTTC
-,TRBJ1-1,-,TRBV20-1,11,CISRKNTEAFF,TGCATCAGCAGGAAGAACACTGAAGCTTTCTTT
TRBD2,TRBJ2-1,-,TRBV7-9,14,CASSPGTSRNEQFF,TGTGCCAGCAGCCCCGGGACTAGCAGGAATGAGCAGTTCTTC
TRBD1,TRBJ1-1,-,TRBV15,15,CATSRGRQGSPEAFF,TGTGCCACCAGCAGAGGCCGACAGGGGAGCCCTGAAGCTTTCTTT
-,TRBJ2-7,-,TRBV28,13,CASSAGQRYEQYF,TGTGCCAGCAGTGCGGGACAGCGCTACGAGCAGTACTTC
TRBD1,TRBJ1-5,-,TRBV6-6,15,CASSLSGTGRQPQHF,TGTGCCAGCAGTCTATCCGGGACAGGGCGTCAGCCCCAGCATTTT
-,TRBJ1-1,few,TRBV5-1,15,CASSLESGAWTEAFF,TGCGCCAGCAGCTTGGAGTCAGGCGCGTGGACTGAAGCTTTCTTT
-,TRBJ1-4,-,TRBV5-1,18,CASSLDFPPGVSNEKLFF,TGCGCCAGCAGCTTGGATTTCCCCCCCGGGGTGTCTAATGAAAAACTGTTTTTT
-,TRBJ2-5,few,TRBV5-1,13,CASSLVPQETQYF,TGCGCCAGCAGCTTGGTTCCACAAGAGACCCAGTACTTC
-,TRBJ2-7,-,TRBV30,11,CAWSLYYEQYF,TGTGCCTGGAGTTTATACTACGAGCAGTACTTC
-,TRBJ1-2,-,TRBV5-1,14,CASSLRGLQYGYTF,TGCGCCAGCAGCTTGCGGGGGTTACAATATGGCTACACCTTC
-,TRBJ2-7,once,TRBV10-3,12,CATQQASYEQYF,TGTGCCACCCAACAGGCCTCCTACGAGCAGTACTTC
-,TRBJ1-2,few,TRBV6-1,13,CASSGDSPYGYTF,TGTGCCAGCAGTGGAGACAGCCCCTATGGCTACACCTTC
TRBD2,TRBJ2-1,-,TRBV28,16,CASNRKREVTYNEQFF,TGTGCCAGCAACCGGAAGCGGGAGGTCACCTACAATGAGCAGTTCTTC
TRBD1,TRBJ1-1,-,TRBV5-6,15,CASSLAGTGSTEAFF,TGTGCCAGCAGCTTGGCCGGGACAGGCAGCACTGAAGCTTTCTTT
TRBD1,TRBJ1-2,-,TRBV19,15,CASSPKGGTGYGYTF,TGTGCCAGTAGTCCCAAGGGCGGGACAGGGTATGGCTACACCTTC
-,TRBJ2-1,-,TRBV4-2,17,CASSQGAASFSYNEQFF,TGTGCCAGCAGCCAAGGGGCGGCTAGCTTCTCCTACAATGAGCAGTTCTTC
-,TRBJ1-4,-,TRBV5-8,17,CASSPRSWGPTNEKLFF,TGTGCCAGCAGCCCTAGAAGTTGGGGGCCAACTAATGAAAAACTGTTTTTT
TRBD1,TRBJ1-2,-,TRBV5-4,15,CASSGTGTGSRGYTF,TGTGCCAGCAGCGGGACCGGGACAGGGAGTAGAGGCTACACCTTC
-,TRBJ2-7,once,TRBV6-5,14,CASSYHRESYEQYF,TGTGCCAGCAGTTACCACAGGGAGTCCTACGAGCAGTACTTC
TRBD2,TRBJ2-7,-,TRBV5-1,16,CASSLSPTSGSILKYF,TGCGCCAGCAGCTTGAGTCCTACTAGCGGGAGTATTTTGAAGTACTTC
TRBD1,TRBJ1-5,-,TRBV19,14,CASSRTGSNQPQHF,TGTGCCAGTAGTCGGACAGGAAGCAATCAGCCCCAGCATTTT
-,TRBJ1-5,-,TRBV27,17,CASRKGTTEPSNQPQHF,TGTGCCAGCAGGAAGGGCACGACAGAGCCTAGCAATCAGCCCCAGCATTTT
-,TRBJ1-1,-,TRBV5-1,14,CASSLDGRNTEAFF,TGCGCCAGCAGCTTGGATGGGCGGAACACTGAAGCTTTCTTT
TRBD2,TRBJ2-5,once,TRBV5-1,16,CASRHLAGGSQETQYF,TGCGCCAGCAGACATCTAGCGGGAGGGTCCCAAGAGACCCAGTACTTC
TRBD1,TRBJ2-5,-,TRBV19,14,CASSLGTGQETQYF,TGTGCCAGTAGTCTTGGGACAGGCCAAGAGACCCAGTACTTC
-,TRBJ2-4,-,TRBV14,15,CASSRARETKNIQYF,TGTGCCAGCAGCCGCGCCCGTGAGACCAAAAACATTCAGTACTTC
TRBD1,TRBJ1-1,once,TRBV6-6,14,CASRLQGAEVGAFF,TGTGCCAGCAGATTACAGGGGGCGGAGGTCGGAGCTTTCTTT
TRBD1,TRBJ2-3,-,TRBV5-6,17,CASSLIPEQGLTDTQYF,TGTGCCAGCAGCTTGATACCGGAACAGGGGCTCACAGATACGCAGTATTTT
-,TRBJ2-1,-,TRBV4-1,16,CASSQFPGGNNNEQFF,TGCGCCAGCAGCCAATTCCCCGGAGGGAACAACAATGAGCAGTTCTTC
TRBD2,TRBJ2-3,-,TRBV29-1,16,CSVPRTSGRAADTQYF,TGCAGCGTTCCTCGGACTAGCGGGAGGGCCGCAGATACGCAGTATTTT
-,TRBJ1-2,-,TRBV2,15,CASSAGTPTRYGYTF,TGTGCCAGCAGTGCCGGGACACCGACCCGTTATGGCTACACCTTC
-,TRBJ2-1,-,TRBV15,13,CATSPSGYNEQFF,TGTGCCACCAGCCCGAGCGGGTACAATGAGCAGTTCTTC
TRBD1,TRBJ2-7,-,TRBV5-4,15,CASSPSGQNSYEQYF,TGTGCCAGCAGCCCTTCGGGACAGAATTCCTACGAGCAGTACTTC
-,TRBJ2-3,once,TRBV29-1,11,CSVPSMDTQYF,TGCAGCGTTCCTAGCATGGATACGCAGTATTTT
TRBD1,TRBJ2-7,-,TRBV27,15,CASRATGTGSYEQYF,TGTGCCAGCAGGGCAACCGGGACAGGGTCCTACGAGCAGTACTTC
-,TRBJ1-3,-,TRBV7-9,12,CASSLAGNTIYF,TGTGCCAGCAGCTTGGCAGGAAACACCATATATTTT
-,TRBJ1-3,-,TRBV30,16,CAWSWGHPSSGNTIYF,TGTGCCTGGAGTTGGGGACACCCTAGCTCTGGAAACACCATATATTTT